This TCR beta chain was found in a study of CD8 T cells in Susac syndrome. Looked up from germline, CDR1 is SGHRS and CDR2 is YFSETQ. This CDR3 is 17 amino acids long. V was trimmed by 4 bases and J by 4 bases, leaving 21 bases between them. The RNA, 0.5 to 1 ug, was put through reverse transcription using random hexamers. TCRdb re-called the immunoSEQ multiplex PCR reads with MiXCR, one entry per CDR3 protein. The table includes 80,000 or so distinct CDR3 sequences, around 96% detected once. The sequenced material came from CD8+ T cells from PBMCs. The TCR comes from a human donor with Susac syndrome. This chain joins TRBV5-1 and TRBJ2-1; D perhaps matches TRBD1 (7 bases). CDR3 sequence: CASSRGTVAETYNEQFF. The CDR3 bases are TGCGCCAGCAGCCGCGGGACAGTAGCAGAGACATACAATGAGCAGTTCTTC.